The clone carrying this T cell receptor beta chain was picked up a small number of times. Its matching antigen is unknown. This entry is derived from a study of PD-1 blockade in classical Hodgkin lymphoma. The table came from immunoSEQ multiplex PCR; TCRdb's copy has only in-frame clones and leaves some out. This sample yields some 10,000 clones, of which roughly 84% are seen a single time; 1.5% belongs to the top ten. This CDR3 is 15 amino acids long. J was trimmed by 0 bases and V by 7 bases; bases with no gene match: 8. Whole-study results and caveats: The authors have not defined what causes the repertoire differences, possibly disease activity or prior therapy.

As to time point: cycle 4 day 1 (C4D1), after less than 7 weeks of nivolumab. Every single patient, without exception, relapsed after autologous stem cell transplantation, and brentuximab vedotin exposure varied. Negative magnetic selection isolated CD4+ T cells from thawed PBMCs. The receptor's source is a human donor with classical Hodgkin lymphoma. The chain joins TRBV23-1 to TRBJ2-7; TRBD1 aligns across 8 bases. TRBV23-1 is sorted into the ORF group, with uncertain function. The starting material was CD4+ T cells from blood, obtained before the fourth cycle of nivolumab. This chain's CDR3 is CASTEGQGASYEQYF. In DNA form, the CDR3 reads TGCGCCAGCACCGAAGGGCAGGGGGCCTCCTACGAGCAGTACTTC.